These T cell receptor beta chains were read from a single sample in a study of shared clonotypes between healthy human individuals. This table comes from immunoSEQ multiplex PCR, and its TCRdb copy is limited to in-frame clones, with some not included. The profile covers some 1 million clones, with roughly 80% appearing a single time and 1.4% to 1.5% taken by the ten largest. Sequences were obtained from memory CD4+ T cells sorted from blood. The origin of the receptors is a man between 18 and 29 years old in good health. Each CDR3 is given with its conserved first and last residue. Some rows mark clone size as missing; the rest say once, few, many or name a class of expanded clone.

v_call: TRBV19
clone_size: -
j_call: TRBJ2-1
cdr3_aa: CASIMGGGGGLNEQFF

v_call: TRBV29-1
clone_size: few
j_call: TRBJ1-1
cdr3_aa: CSGRQGLNTEAFF

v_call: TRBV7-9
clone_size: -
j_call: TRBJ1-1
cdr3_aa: CASSLNVVNTEAFF

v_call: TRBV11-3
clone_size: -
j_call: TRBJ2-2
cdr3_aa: CASSPSGSNTGELFF

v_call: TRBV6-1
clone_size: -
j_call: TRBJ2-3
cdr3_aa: CASRTGGSADTQYF

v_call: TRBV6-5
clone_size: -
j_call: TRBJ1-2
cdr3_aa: CASRKSSLGYTF

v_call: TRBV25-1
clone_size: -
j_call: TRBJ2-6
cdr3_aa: CASSDPGQGISGANVLTF

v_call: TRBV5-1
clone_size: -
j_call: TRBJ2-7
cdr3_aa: CASSLGGSQGTYEQYF

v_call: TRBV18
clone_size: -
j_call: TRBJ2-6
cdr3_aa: CASSLSGTGVNGANVLTF

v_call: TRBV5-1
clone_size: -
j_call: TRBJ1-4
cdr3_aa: CASSLGSGGNEKLFF

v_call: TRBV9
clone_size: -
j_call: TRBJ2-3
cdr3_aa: CASSVLAGGLADTQYF

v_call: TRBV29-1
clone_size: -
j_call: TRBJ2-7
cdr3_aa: CSVVGPVGTALEQYF

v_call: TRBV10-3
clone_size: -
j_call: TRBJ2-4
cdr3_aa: CAISEAKNIQYF

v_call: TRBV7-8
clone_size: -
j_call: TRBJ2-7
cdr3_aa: CASSSGTAGYEQYF

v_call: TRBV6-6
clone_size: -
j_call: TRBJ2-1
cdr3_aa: CASSRGGFYNEQFF

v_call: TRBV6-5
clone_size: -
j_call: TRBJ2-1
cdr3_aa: CASSDGDEQFF

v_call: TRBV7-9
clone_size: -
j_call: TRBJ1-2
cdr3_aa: CASRPRNYGYTF

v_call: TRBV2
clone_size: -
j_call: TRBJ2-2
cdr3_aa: CASSEELGGWNTGELFF

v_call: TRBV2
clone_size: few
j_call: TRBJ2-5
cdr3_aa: CASNRWGLQETQYF

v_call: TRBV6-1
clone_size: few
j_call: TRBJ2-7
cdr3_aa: CASSESWGRYEQYF

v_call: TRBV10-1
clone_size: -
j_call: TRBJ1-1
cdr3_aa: CASSANRANTEAFF

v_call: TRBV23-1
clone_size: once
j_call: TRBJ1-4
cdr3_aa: CASNTHTGVGYEKLFF

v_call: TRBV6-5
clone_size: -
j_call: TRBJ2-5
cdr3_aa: CASSTGLAGETQYF

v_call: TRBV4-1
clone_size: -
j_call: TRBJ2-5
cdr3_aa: CASSQYGAQYF

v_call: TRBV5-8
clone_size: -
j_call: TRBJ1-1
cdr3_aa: CASSFGQGRNEAFF

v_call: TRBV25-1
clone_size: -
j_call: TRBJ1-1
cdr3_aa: CASSGRDRGTEAFF

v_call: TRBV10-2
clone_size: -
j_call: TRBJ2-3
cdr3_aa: CASSPGTSVGQYF

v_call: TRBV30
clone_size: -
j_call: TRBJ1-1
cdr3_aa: CAWKGDVGYSEAFF